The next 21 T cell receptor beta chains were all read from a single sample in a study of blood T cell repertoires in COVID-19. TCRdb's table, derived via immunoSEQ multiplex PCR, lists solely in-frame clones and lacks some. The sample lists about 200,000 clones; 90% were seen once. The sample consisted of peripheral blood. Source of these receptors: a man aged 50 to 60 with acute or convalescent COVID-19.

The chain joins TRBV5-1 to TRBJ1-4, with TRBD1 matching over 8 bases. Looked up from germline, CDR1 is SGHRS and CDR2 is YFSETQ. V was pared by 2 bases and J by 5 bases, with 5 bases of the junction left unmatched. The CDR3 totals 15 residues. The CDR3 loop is CASSLTGGQNEKLFF. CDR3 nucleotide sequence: TGCGCCAGCAGCTTAACAGGGGGACAGAATGAAAAACTGTTTTTT.

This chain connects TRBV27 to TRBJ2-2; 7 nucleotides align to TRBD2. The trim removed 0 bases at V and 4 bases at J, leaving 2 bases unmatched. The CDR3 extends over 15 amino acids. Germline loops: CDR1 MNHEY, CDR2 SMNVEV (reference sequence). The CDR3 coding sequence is TGTGCCAGCAGTTTATCGGGGGGGGTCACCGGGGAGCTGTTTTTT. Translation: CASSLSGGVTGELFF.

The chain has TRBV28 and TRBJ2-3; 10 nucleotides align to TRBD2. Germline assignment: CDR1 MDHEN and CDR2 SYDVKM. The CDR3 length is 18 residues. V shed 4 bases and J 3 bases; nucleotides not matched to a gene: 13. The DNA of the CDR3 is TGTGCCAGCAGTTCCCTACGCCGAGCGGGAGGGCGAACAGATACGCAGTATTTT. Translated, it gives CASSSLRRAGGRTDTQYF.

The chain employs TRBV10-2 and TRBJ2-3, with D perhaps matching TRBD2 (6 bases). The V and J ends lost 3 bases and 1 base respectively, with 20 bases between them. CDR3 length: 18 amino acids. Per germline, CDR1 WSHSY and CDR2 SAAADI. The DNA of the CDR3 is TGCGCCAGCAGTGAAGGGACGGGAGCAGCCTTCGGCACAGATACGCAGTATTTT. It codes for CASSEGTGAAFGTDTQYF.

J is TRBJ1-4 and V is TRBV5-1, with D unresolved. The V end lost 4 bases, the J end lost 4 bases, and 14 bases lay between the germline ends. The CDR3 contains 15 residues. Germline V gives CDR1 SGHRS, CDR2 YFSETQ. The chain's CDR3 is CASSTSQLINEKLFF. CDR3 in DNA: TGCGCCAGCAGCACTTCACAGTTAATTAATGAAAAACTGTTTTTT.

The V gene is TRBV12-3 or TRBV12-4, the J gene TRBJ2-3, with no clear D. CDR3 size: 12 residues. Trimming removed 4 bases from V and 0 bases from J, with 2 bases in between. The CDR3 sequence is CASSSSTDTQYF. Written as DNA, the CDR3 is TGTGCCAGCAGTTCTAGCACAGATACGCAGTATTTT.

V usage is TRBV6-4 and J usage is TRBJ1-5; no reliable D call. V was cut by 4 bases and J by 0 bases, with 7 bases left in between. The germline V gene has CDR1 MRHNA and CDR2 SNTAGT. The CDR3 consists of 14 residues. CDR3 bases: TGTGCCAGCAGTGCCGAGCATAGCAATCAGCCCCAGCATTTT. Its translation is CASSAEHSNQPQHF.

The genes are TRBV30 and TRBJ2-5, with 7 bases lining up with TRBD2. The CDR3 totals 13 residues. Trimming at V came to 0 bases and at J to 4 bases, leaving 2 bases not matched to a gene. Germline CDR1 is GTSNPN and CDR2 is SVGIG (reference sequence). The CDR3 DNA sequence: TGTGCCTGGAGTGTTCGGGAGGCAGAGACCCAGTACTTC. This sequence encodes CAWSVREAETQYF. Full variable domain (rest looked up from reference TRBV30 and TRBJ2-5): SQTIHQWPATLVQPVGSPLSLECTVEGTSNPNLYWYRQAAGRGLQLLFYSVGIGQISSEVPQNLSASRPQDRQFILSSKKLLLSDSGFYLCAWSVREAETQYFGPGTRLLVL.

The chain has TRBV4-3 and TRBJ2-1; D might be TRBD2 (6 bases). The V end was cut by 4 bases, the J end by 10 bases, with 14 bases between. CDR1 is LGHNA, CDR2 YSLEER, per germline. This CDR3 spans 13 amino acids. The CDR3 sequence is CASSRGGLGEQFF. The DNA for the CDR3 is TGCGCCAGCAGCCGCGGAGGGCTGGGCGAGCAGTTCTTC.

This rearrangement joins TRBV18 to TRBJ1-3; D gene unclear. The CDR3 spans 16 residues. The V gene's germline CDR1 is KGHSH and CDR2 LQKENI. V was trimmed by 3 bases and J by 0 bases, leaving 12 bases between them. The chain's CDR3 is CASSPLAERSGNTIYF. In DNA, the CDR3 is TGTGCCAGCTCACCGCTCGCGGAACGCTCTGGAAACACCATATATTTT.

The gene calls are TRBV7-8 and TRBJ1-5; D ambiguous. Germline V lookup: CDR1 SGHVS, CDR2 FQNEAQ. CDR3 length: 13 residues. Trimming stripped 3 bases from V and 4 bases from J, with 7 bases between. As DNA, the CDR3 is TGTGCCAGCAGCTTTGGAGAGAATCAGCCCCAGCATTTT. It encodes CASSFGENQPQHF.

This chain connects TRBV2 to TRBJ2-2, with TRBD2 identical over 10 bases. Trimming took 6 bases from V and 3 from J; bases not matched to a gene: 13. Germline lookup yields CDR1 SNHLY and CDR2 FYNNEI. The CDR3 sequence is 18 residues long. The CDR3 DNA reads TGTGCCAGCAGCCCCGGGGAGCGGGGGGGCACGGACACCGGGGAGCTGTTTTTT. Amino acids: CASSPGERGGTDTGELFF.

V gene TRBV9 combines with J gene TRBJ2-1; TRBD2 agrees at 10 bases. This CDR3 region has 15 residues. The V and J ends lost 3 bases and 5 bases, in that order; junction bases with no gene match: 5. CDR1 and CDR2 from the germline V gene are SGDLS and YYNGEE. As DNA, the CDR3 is TGTGCCAGCAGCGAGACTAGCGGGCGAAACAATGAGCAGTTCTTC. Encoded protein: CASSETSGRNNEQFF. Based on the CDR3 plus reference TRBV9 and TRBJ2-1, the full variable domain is DSGVTQTPKHLITATGQRVTLRCSPRSGDLSVYWYQQSLDQGLQFLIQYYNGEERAKGNILERFSAQQFPDLHSELNLSSLELGDSALYFCASSETSGRNNEQFFGPGTRLTVL.

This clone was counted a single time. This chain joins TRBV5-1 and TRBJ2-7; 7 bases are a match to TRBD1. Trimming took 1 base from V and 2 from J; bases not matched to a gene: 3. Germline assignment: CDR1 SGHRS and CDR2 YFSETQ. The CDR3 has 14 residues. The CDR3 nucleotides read TGCGCCAGCAGCTTGAGAGGACAGGCCTACGAGCAGTACTTC. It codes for CASSLRGQAYEQYF. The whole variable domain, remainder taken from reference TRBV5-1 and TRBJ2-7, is KAGVTQTPRYLIKTRGQQVTLSCSPISGHRSVSWYQQTPGQGLQFLFEYFSETQRNKGNFPGRFSGRQFSNSRSEMNVSTLELGDSALYLCASSLRGQAYEQYFGPGTRLTVT.

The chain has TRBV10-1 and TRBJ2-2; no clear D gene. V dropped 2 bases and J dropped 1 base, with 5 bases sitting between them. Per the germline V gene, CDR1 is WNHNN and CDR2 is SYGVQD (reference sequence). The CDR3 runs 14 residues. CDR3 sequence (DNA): TGCGCCAGCAGTGAGGAGATGAACACCGGGGAGCTGTTTTTT. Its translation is CASSEEMNTGELFF.

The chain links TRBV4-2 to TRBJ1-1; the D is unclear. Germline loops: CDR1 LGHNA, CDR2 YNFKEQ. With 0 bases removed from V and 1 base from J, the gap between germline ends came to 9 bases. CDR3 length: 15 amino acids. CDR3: CASSQDQEENTEAFF. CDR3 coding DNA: TGTGCCAGCAGCCAAGATCAGGAGGAGAACACTGAAGCTTTCTTT.

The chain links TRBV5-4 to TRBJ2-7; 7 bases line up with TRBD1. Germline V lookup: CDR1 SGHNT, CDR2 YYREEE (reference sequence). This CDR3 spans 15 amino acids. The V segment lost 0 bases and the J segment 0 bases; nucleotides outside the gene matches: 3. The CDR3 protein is CASSLDPGGSYEQYF. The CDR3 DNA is TGTGCCAGCAGCTTGGACCCAGGGGGCTCCTACGAGCAGTACTTC.

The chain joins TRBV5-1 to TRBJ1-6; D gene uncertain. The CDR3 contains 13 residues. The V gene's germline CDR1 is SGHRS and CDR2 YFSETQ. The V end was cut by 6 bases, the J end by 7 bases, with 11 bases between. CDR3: CASKEGGNSPLHF. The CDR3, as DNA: TGCGCCAGCAAGGAGGGAGGGAATTCACCCCTCCACTTT.

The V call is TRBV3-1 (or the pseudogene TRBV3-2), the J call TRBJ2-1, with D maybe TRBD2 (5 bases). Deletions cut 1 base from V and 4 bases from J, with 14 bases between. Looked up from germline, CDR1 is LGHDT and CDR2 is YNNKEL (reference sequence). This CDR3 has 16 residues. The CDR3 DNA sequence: TGTGCCAGCAGCCAAGTTGTGGGAGTCGGTTACAATGAGCAGTTCTTC. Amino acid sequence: CASSQVVGVGYNEQFF.

The CDR3 DNA is TGTGCCAGCAGTGGCGGACTAGCGGCCGGCCAAGAGACCCAGTACTTC. It encodes CASSGGLAAGQETQYF. V usage is TRBV6-1 and J usage is TRBJ2-5; TRBD2 agrees at 10 bases. The CDR3 contains 16 residues. From germline, CDR1 is MNHNS and CDR2 SASEGT. After removal of 4 bases from V and 1 base from J, the junction contained 6 bases not matched to a gene.

CDR3 in amino acids: CAISRQGGGDTGELFF. The CDR3 DNA sequence: TGTGCCATCAGCCGACAGGGGGGCGGGGACACCGGGGAGCTGTTTTTT. The J gene is TRBJ2-2, the V gene TRBV10-3, with 9 bases lining up with TRBD1. This CDR3 has 16 residues. The germline V gene has CDR1 ENHRY and CDR2 SYGVKD. V gave up 6 bases and J gave up 3 bases; unmatched junction bases: 8.